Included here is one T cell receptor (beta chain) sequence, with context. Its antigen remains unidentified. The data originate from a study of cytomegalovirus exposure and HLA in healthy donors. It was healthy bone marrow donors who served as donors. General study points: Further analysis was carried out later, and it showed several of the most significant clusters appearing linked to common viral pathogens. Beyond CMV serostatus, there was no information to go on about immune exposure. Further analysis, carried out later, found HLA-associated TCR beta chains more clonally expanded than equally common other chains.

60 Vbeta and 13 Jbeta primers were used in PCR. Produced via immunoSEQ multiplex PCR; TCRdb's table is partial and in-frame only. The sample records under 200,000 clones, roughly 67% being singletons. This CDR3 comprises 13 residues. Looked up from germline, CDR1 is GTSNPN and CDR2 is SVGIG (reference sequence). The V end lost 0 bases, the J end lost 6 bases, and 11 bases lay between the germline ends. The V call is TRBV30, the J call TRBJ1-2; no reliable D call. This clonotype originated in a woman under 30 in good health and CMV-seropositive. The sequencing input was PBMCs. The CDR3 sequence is CAWSVHTEHGYTF. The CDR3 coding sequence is TGTGCCTGGAGTGTACATACGGAGCATGGCTACACCTTC.